This entry lists 28 T cell receptor beta chains sequenced from one sample in a study of control samples from healthy donors and cancer patients. TCRdb's table, derived via immunoSEQ multiplex PCR, lists solely in-frame clones and lacks some. The table has 170,000 or so clones, over 85% seen once. Sequenced sample: blood. The origin of the receptors is a man aged 30-40 years in good health.

The chain joins TRBV7-2 to TRBJ1-1; D gene uncertain. Germline assignment: CDR1 SGHTA and CDR2 FQGNSA. V lost 1 base and J 3 bases, leaving 0 bases between the germline ends. The CDR3 runs 11 residues. Written as DNA, the CDR3 is TGTGCCAGCAGCTTAGACACTGAAGCTTTCTTT. Protein: CASSLDTEAFF.

The gene calls are TRBV9 and TRBJ2-1; no clear D. Germline V gene data show CDR1 as SGDLS and CDR2 as YYNGEE. This CDR3 has 12 residues. Trimming took 4 bases from V and 5 from J, leaving 7 bases between them. The CDR3 DNA sequence: TGTGCCAGCAGCCCACATCACAATGAGCAGTTCTTC. Amino acids: CASSPHHNEQFF.

A single count supports this clone. A junction boundary mismatches the germline segment, possibly from a read error. The genes are TRBV7-9 and TRBJ2-3; 15 bases are a match to TRBD2. This CDR3 has 18 residues. Germline V lookup: CDR1 SEHNR, CDR2 FQNEAQ (reference sequence). The CDR3 region has the DNA TGTGCCAGCAGCTCCCGGACTAGCGGGGGGGCGGCCGCAGATACACAGTATTTT. Its protein is CASSSRTSGGAAADTQYF.

This clone showed up just a few times. The V call is TRBV7-9, the J call TRBJ2-3; TRBD2 agrees at 8 bases. In germline, CDR1 is SEHNR, CDR2 FQNEAQ (reference sequence). This CDR3 has 16 amino acids. Losses at the gene ends were 1 base for V and 2 bases for J; bases not matched to a gene: 5. DNA for the CDR3: TGTGCCAGCAGCTTAGAGGGGCGGGGGGCCACAGATACGCAGTATTTT. Amino acid sequence: CASSLEGRGATDTQYF.

The chain links TRBV28 to TRBJ2-2, with D perhaps matching TRBD1 (6 bases). V lost 6 bases to trimming and J lost 5 bases, with 10 bases between them. The CDR3 spans 13 residues. Germline-derived CDR1 and CDR2 are MDHEN and SYDVKM. The CDR3 bases are TGTGCCAGCAGCACACAGGGAACCGGGGAGCTGTTTTTT. It specifies CASSTQGTGELFF.

V usage is TRBV5-1 and J usage is TRBJ2-5, with D hard to call. Trimming removed 1 base at V and 1 base at J, with 11 bases between. The CDR3 consists of 15 residues. The germline V gene encodes CDR1 SGHRS and CDR2 YFSETQ. DNA of the CDR3: TGCGCCAGCAGCTTGTCCTCCAGCGCCCAAGAGACCCAGTACTTC. Translated, it gives CASSLSSSAQETQYF.

This clone was seen only once. CDR3: CASATGGFPGDTQYF. For the CDR3, the DNA is TGTGCCAGCGCAACAGGGGGATTTCCAGGCGATACGCAGTATTTT. This chain links TRBV11-2 with TRBJ2-3, with 8 bases matching TRBD1. In germline, CDR1 is SGHAT, CDR2 FQNNGV. The CDR3 runs 15 residues. V lost 8 bases, J lost 6 bases, and 13 bases stayed unmatched.

V and J are TRBV30 and TRBJ2-6; possibly TRBD1 for D (6 bases). V lost 5 bases to trimming and J lost 0 bases, with 20 bases between them. This CDR3 is built from 18 residues. Germline V gives CDR1 GTSNPN, CDR2 SVGIG (reference sequence). The CDR3 DNA is TGTGCCTGGGATCGGAACAGGGATCGTCTCTCTGGGGCCAACGTCCTGACTTTC. Encoded protein: CAWDRNRDRLSGANVLTF.

The genes are TRBV6-1 and TRBJ1-5, with D perhaps TRBD1 (5 bases). V was shortened by 2 bases and J by 0 bases, with 14 bases between the two germline ends. Looked up from germline, CDR1 is MNHNS and CDR2 is SASEGT. This CDR3 comprises 17 residues. The chain's CDR3 is CASSEYWGRISNQPQHF. For the CDR3, the DNA is TGTGCCAGCAGTGAATATTGGGGACGGATTAGCAATCAGCCCCAGCATTTT.

V usage is TRBV14 and J usage is TRBJ1-2; D not certain. The CDR3 has 14 residues. V was cut by 1 base and J by 4 bases, with 10 bases left in between. Germline lookup yields CDR1 SGHDN and CDR2 FVKESK. The CDR3 region is CASSQGRFVYGYTF. The CDR3 nucleotides read TGTGCCAGCAGCCAAGGGCGTTTTGTCTATGGCTACACCTTC.

The chain links TRBV6-5 to TRBJ2-1; D call uncertain. CDR1 and CDR2 (germline): MNHEY, SVGAGI. V was cut by 8 bases and J by 10 bases, with 15 bases left in between. CDR3 size: 12 residues. The CDR3 DNA sequence: TGTGCCAGCGTTGAAACGAGAAACGAGCAGTTCTTC. Protein: CASVETRNEQFF.

The J gene is TRBJ2-7, the V gene TRBV19; TRBD2 agrees at 10 bases. Germline CDR1 and CDR2: LNHDA and SQIVND (reference sequence). This CDR3 has 18 residues. V lost 3 bases, J lost 6 bases, and 17 bases stayed unmatched. The CDR3 is CASSIASRASGSRSEQYF. In nucleotides, the CDR3 is TGTGCCAGTAGTATTGCCAGCCGGGCTAGCGGGAGTAGGAGCGAGCAGTACTTC.

This chain uses TRBV30 with TRBJ1-1, with unresolved D. Per the germline V gene, CDR1 is GTSNPN and CDR2 is SVGIG (reference sequence). V lost 4 bases, J lost 2 bases, and 11 bases lay in between. The CDR3 totals 13 residues. This CDR3 is CAWNRVSNTEAFF. DNA of the CDR3: TGTGCCTGGAACCGGGTTTCTAACACTGAAGCTTTCTTT.

The chain carries TRBV28 and TRBJ1-5, with D maybe TRBD1 (5 bases). CDR1 MDHEN and CDR2 SYDVKM come from the germline V gene. V lost 8 bases and J 3 bases, leaving 17 bases between the germline ends. This CDR3 is built from 15 residues. The CDR3 sequence: CASRRDGGVNQPQHF. The DNA for the CDR3 is TGTGCCAGCCGAAGGGACGGTGGAGTCAATCAGCCCCAGCATTTT.

The chain uses TRBV30 and TRBJ1-3; D is undetermined. V was clipped by 0 bases and J by 8 bases, with 8 bases between them. The CDR3 spans 12 residues. Per germline, CDR1 GTSNPN and CDR2 SVGIG (reference sequence). Written as DNA, the CDR3 is TGTGCCTGGAGTGTAGTCCCCGACACCATATATTTT. This codes for CAWSVVPDTIYF.

CDR3 coding DNA: TGTGCCAGCAGTTTAGGGCGGATGAACACTGAAGCTTTCTTT. It encodes CASSLGRMNTEAFF. V usage is TRBV27 and J usage is TRBJ1-1; D is unclear. Germline V gene data show CDR1 as MNHEY and CDR2 as SMNVEV (reference sequence). CDR3 size: 14 residues. V shed 2 bases and J shed 0 bases, with 7 bases lying between them.

Only one count was recorded for this clone. The chain links TRBV27 to TRBJ2-1; TRBD2 matches 13 bases. Germline CDR1 MNHEY, CDR2 SMNVEV (reference sequence). This CDR3 is 16 amino acids long. Trimming cost V 6 bases and J 9 bases; bases outside gene matches: 11. CDR3 in DNA: TGTGCCAGCAGATTGGACACTAGCGGGGGGGATGTTGAGCAGTTCTTC. Protein product: CASRLDTSGGDVEQFF.

This clone appeared a single time. The chain has TRBV7-2 and TRBJ1-3; D possibly corresponds to TRBD1 (5 bases). This CDR3 comprises 14 residues. Germline values: CDR1 SGHTA, CDR2 FQGNSA. The germline V and J ends were trimmed by 5 bases and 4 bases, with 12 bases remaining between them. CDR3 DNA sequence: TGTGCCAGCAGCCTCAGAGGGGTCGGAAACACCATATATTTT. Amino acids: CASSLRGVGNTIYF.

This rearrangement joins TRBV6-5 to TRBJ1-6; perhaps TRBD1 as D (6 bases). Trimming removed 6 bases from V and 5 bases from J, with 14 bases in between. Germline-derived CDR1 and CDR2 are MNHEY and SVGAGI. This CDR3 comprises 15 residues. Here the CDR3 reads CASSNRGADNSPLHF. For the CDR3, the DNA is TGTGCCAGCAGCAACCGGGGGGCGGATAATTCACCCCTCCACTTT.

The rearrangement uses TRBV4-3 and TRBJ2-1; 8 bases are shared with TRBD2. CDR1 is LGHNA, CDR2 YSLEER, per germline. J lost 7 bases, V lost 0 bases, and 11 bases had no gene match. This CDR3 has 17 residues. Here the CDR3 reads CASSQDHNGGAGNEQFF. CDR3 DNA sequence: TGCGCCAGCAGCCAAGATCATAACGGGGGGGCCGGGAATGAGCAGTTCTTC.

The V and J genes are TRBV19 and TRBJ1-5, with D possibly being TRBD1 (6 bases). This CDR3 region has 15 residues. V was pared by 3 bases and J by 3 bases, with 12 bases between. The germline V gene encodes CDR1 LNHDA and CDR2 SQIVND (reference sequence). The CDR3 loop reads CASSIPQGNNQPQHF. The DNA of the CDR3 is TGTGCCAGTAGTATCCCACAGGGCAACAATCAGCCCCAGCATTTT.

V gene TRBV4-1 combines with J gene TRBJ2-7; 7 nucleotides line up with TRBD2. The junction had 6 bases not matched to a gene; V was cut back by 4 bases and J by 0 bases. The CDR3 length is 15 residues. Germline CDR1 is MGHRA and CDR2 is YSYEKL. Written as DNA, the CDR3 is TGCGCCAGCAGCCCAGGCGGGGGTAGCTCCTACGAGCAGTACTTC. As protein: CASSPGGGSSYEQYF.

V is TRBV5-1 and J is TRBJ2-1; the D is unclear. V lost 1 base, J lost 1 base, and 12 bases lay in between. Germline V gene lookup returns CDR1 SGHRS and CDR2 YFSETQ. CDR3 length equals 16 residues. The CDR3 coding sequence is TGCGCCAGCAGCTTGCGGCGCGCTCAGTCCTACAATGAGCAGTTCTTC. It specifies CASSLRRAQSYNEQFF.

The chain has TRBV11-2 and TRBJ2-2; perhaps D is TRBD1 or TRBD2 (6 bases each). Germline loops: CDR1 SGHAT, CDR2 FQNNGV. V was clipped by 5 bases and J by 4 bases, with 20 bases between them. CDR3 length: 17 amino acids. The CDR3 reads CASSLHGGEMTTGELFF. The CDR3 region has the DNA TGTGCCAGCAGCCTCCACGGGGGCGAAATGACCACCGGGGAGCTGTTTTTT.

The rearrangement links TRBV19 to TRBJ1-3, with D possibly TRBD1 on 6 matching bases. V was shortened by 7 bases and J by 3 bases, with 13 bases between the two germline ends. The length of the CDR3 is 14 residues. Germline V CDR1 and CDR2: LNHDA, SQIVND (reference sequence). The CDR3 nucleotides are TGTGCCAGTACCAGGGGAATTGATGGAAACACCATATATTTT. This codes for CASTRGIDGNTIYF. The whole variable domain, filled in from reference TRBV19 and TRBJ1-3, reads DGGITQSPKYLFRKEGQNVTLSCEQNLNHDAMYWYRQDPGQGLRLIYYSQIVNDFQKGDIAEGYSVSREKKESFPLTVTSAQKNPTAFYLCASTRGIDGNTIYFGEGSWLTVV.

The V and J genes are TRBV28 and TRBJ1-2, with TRBD1 matching 9 bases. With V trimmed by 6 bases and J by 5 bases, 1 base remained unmatched. The CDR3 contains 12 residues. CDR1 MDHEN and CDR2 SYDVKM come from the germline V gene. CDR3 in DNA: TGTGCCAGCAGACAGGGGGCATATGGCTACACCTTC. Its protein is CASRQGAYGYTF.

Of note for this clone: Other nucleotide sequences in the sample specify the same CDR3. The chain joins TRBV3-1 (or the pseudogene TRBV3-2) to TRBJ2-5, with 10 bases matching TRBD2. Germline CDR1 and CDR2: LGHDT and YNNKEL (reference sequence). The J segment lost 5 bases and the V segment lost 2 bases, leaving 11 bases of the junction unmatched. The CDR3 spans 17 residues. The CDR3 nucleotides are TGTGCCAGCAGCCAATTTAGCGGGGGGCGGCCAGAGGAGACCCAGTACTTC. Translated: CASSQFSGGRPEETQYF.

The chain joins TRBV9 to TRBJ1-4; D uncertain. The length of the CDR3 is 15 residues. Germline V CDR1 and CDR2: SGDLS, YYNGEE. V was pared by 3 bases and J by 6 bases, with 15 bases between. The CDR3 here is CASSAHPGSDEKLFF. In DNA form, the CDR3 reads TGTGCCAGCAGCGCGCATCCGGGCAGCGATGAAAAACTGTTTTTT.